This T cell receptor beta chain was captured in a study of blood T cell repertoires in COVID-19. In the study overall: The study drew acute and convalescent COVID-19 samples from the United States, Italy and Spain. PBMCs, B-cell-depleted T cells, or T cells were the source of the cDNA or gDNA that made up the material.

In the original workflow: From reference gene primer amplification, estimates of nucleated cell counts were derived. Some clones are missing from TCRdb's copy, which holds only in-frame ones; the method was immunoSEQ multiplex PCR. The V and J calls and clone size are taken from that table; D and trimming were inferred from the DNA. The data show about 71,000 clones, around 90% seen once. V shed 2 bases and J shed 1 base, with 5 bases lying between them. Per germline, CDR1 MNHEY and CDR2 SVGAGI. This CDR3 comprises 13 residues. The receptor was derived from an elderly woman with acute or convalescent COVID-19. Source material: peripheral blood. The J gene is TRBJ1-2, the V gene TRBV6-5, with D uncertain. Written as DNA, the CDR3 is TGTGCCAGCAGTTACCGTTATAACTATGGCTACACCTTC. It yields the protein CASSYRYNYGYTF.